This T cell receptor (beta chain) was sequenced in a study of beta chain features in type 1 diabetes. Overall study findings and caveats: For Type 1 diabetes patients, all four CD4+ subsets carried TCRB CDR3s that were moderately but significantly shorter. A pattern of fewer insertions and more deletions at VDJ junctions was seen in type 1 diabetes patients. The study left unresolved whether HLA type influences TCRB rearrangement.

As regards this clone: What it binds is unknown.

The V end was cut by 6 bases, the J end by 7 bases, with 16 bases between. CDR1 and CDR2 (germline): MGHDK, SYGVNS. This CDR3 has 14 amino acids. Of the isolated RNA, all was reverse transcribed, and so the sequenced material was expressed TCRB transcripts. Assay: immunoSEQ multiplex PCR; the TCRdb copy retains only in-frame clones and omits some. There are hundreds of thousands of clones in the sample; over 13% occur only once, and 0.035% to 0.045% lies in the top ten. The receptor was derived from a man aged 18 to 29 with type 1 diabetes. The rearrangement joins TRBV25-1 to TRBJ2-1; D is possibly TRBD1 (6 bases). Specimen: naive CD4+ T cells from blood. CDR3 protein: CASSHSGTPNEQFF. Here the CDR3 DNA reads TGTGCCAGCAGCCATTCCGGGACACCGAATGAGCAGTTCTTC.